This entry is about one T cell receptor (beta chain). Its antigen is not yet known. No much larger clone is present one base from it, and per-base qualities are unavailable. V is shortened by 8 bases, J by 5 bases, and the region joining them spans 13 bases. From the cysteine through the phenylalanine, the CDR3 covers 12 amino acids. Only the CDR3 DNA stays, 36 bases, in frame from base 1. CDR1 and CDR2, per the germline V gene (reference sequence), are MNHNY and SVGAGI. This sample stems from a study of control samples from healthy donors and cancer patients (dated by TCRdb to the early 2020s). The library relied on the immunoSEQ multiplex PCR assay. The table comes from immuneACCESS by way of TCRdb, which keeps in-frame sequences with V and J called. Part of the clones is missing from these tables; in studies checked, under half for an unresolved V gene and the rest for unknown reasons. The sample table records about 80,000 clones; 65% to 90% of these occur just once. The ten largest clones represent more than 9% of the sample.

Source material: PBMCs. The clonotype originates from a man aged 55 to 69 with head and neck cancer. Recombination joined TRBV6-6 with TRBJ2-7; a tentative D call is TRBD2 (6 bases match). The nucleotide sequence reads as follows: TGTGCCAGCCGCCAGGAGGGTCACGAGCAGTACTTC. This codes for CASRQEGHEQYF.